Each of the 10 T cell receptor beta chains below was sequenced from the same sample in a study of blood T cell repertoires in COVID-19. Data came from immunoSEQ multiplex PCR; TCRdb stores just in-frame clones and leaves some out. The table includes 100,000 to 150,000 clones, approximately 83% detected once. Source material: peripheral blood. The receptors were sampled from a woman aged 70-85 years with acute or convalescent COVID-19.

The chain combines TRBV11-2 with TRBJ2-2; 10 nucleotides match TRBD2. The trim removed 5 bases at V and 3 bases at J, leaving 6 bases unmatched. This CDR3 has 16 amino acids. CDR1 SGHAT and CDR2 FQNNGV come from the germline V gene. CDR3 sequence reads: CASSQRTSGYTGELFF. The CDR3 bases are TGTGCCAGCAGCCAGAGGACTAGCGGATACACCGGGGAGCTGTTTTTT.

The rearrangement uses TRBV5-6 and TRBJ2-5; 8 nucleotides line up with TRBD1. Trimming removed 0 bases from V and 1 base from J; junction bases left unmatched: 5. The CDR3 sequence is 16 residues long. In germline, CDR1 is SGHDT, CDR2 YYEEEE. CDR3 DNA sequence: TGTGCCAGCAGCTTGGTCGTGGGGACAGGCCAAGAGACCCAGTACTTC. It yields the protein CASSLVVGTGQETQYF.

V gene TRBV6-2 or TRBV6-3 combines with J gene TRBJ1-6; 7 nucleotides align to TRBD1. Unmatched junction bases numbered 3, after V lost 2 bases and J lost 5 bases. This CDR3 spans 15 amino acids. Germline-derived CDR1 and CDR2 are MNHEY and SVGEGT. Here the CDR3 DNA reads TGTGCCAGCAGTTACGCGGGACAGCATAATTCACCCCTCCACTTT. Amino acid sequence: CASSYAGQHNSPLHF.

This clone showed up just once. This chain connects TRBV4-3 to TRBJ2-1, with D possibly matching TRBD2 (6 bases). The CDR3 sequence is 14 residues long. CDR1 and CDR2 (germline): LGHNA, YSLEER. V lost 4 bases, J lost 5 bases, and 12 bases lay in between. The CDR3 nucleotides read TGCGCCAGCAGCCGGAGGGATGGGGACAATGAGCAGTTCTTC. Translated, it gives CASSRRDGDNEQFF.

This chain connects TRBV4-3 to TRBJ1-2, with 10 bases that match TRBD1. This CDR3 comprises 15 residues. Trimming took 2 bases from V and 3 from J; bases not matched to a gene: 3. Per the germline V gene, CDR1 is LGHNA and CDR2 is YSLEER. This CDR3 is CASSQRDRGDYGYTF. In nucleotides, the CDR3 is TGCGCCAGCAGCCAAAGGGACAGGGGTGACTATGGCTACACCTTC.

This sequence joins TRBV15 and TRBJ2-1; 15 bases map to TRBD2. Germline V lookup: CDR1 LNHNV, CDR2 YYDKDF (reference sequence). The CDR3 consists of 16 residues. The trim removed 1 base at V and 9 bases at J, leaving 4 bases unmatched. CDR3 nucleotide sequence: TGTGCCACCAGCAGAGGGACTAGCGGGGGGGTTAGTGAGCAGTTCTTC. Translation gives CATSRGTSGGVSEQFF.

The genes are TRBV12-3 or TRBV12-4 and TRBJ1-1; the D is unclear. This CDR3 contains 13 residues. V was cut by 5 bases and J by 12 bases, with 19 bases left in between. The CDR3 nucleotides are TGTGCCAGCAGTCGAGGGCAGGATAGACCCCCTTTCTTT. The encoded protein is CASSRGQDRPPFF.

V is TRBV30 and J is TRBJ2-7; 8 bases map to TRBD1. Germline trimming cut 2 bases from V and 3 bases from J; bases unmatched to any gene: 6. This CDR3 has 14 residues. The germline V gene encodes CDR1 GTSNPN and CDR2 SVGIG (reference sequence). CDR3 residues: CAWSSGQGIYEQYV. DNA of the CDR3: TGTGCCTGGAGTTCAGGACAGGGCATCTACGAGCAGTACGTC.

As regards this clone: The junction departs from germline at one end; a sequencing error may be responsible. The V gene is TRBV29-1, the J gene TRBJ1-1; tentative D call: TRBD1 (5 bases). The CDR3 has 13 residues. Germline loops: CDR1 SQVTM, CDR2 ANQGSEA. CDR3 sequence reads: CFAGRAENTEAFF. Here the CDR3 DNA reads TGTTTCGCGGGGCGAGCGGAGAACACTGAAGCTTTCTTT.

The chain uses TRBV6-6 and TRBJ1-1; 7 bases are a match to TRBD1. This CDR3 is 14 amino acids long. CDR1 MNHNY and CDR2 SVGAGI come from the germline V gene (reference sequence). V dropped 8 bases and J dropped 5; count of bases not matched to a gene: 11. The CDR3 DNA sequence: TGTGCCAGCTCCTTGTTGAGGGGGCAGACTGAAGCTTTCTTT. This gives the protein CASSLLRGQTEAFF.